Here is one T cell receptor (beta chain) with its context. The data were taken from a study of blood T cell repertoires in COVID-19. The wider study: Material from acute and convalescent COVID-19 was sourced from the United States, Italy and Spain. PBMCs, B-cell-depleted T cells, or T cells provided the cDNA or gDNA that made up the material.

As processed by the authors: Nucleated cell counts were estimated from reference gene primer amplification. Profiled with immunoSEQ multiplex PCR; TCRdb holds only in-frame clones, not every one. The V and J calls and the clone size are those of that table, but D and trimming were determined from the DNA. The table has 150,000 or so clones, roughly 88% seen once. With 3 bases clipped from V and 5 bases from J, the junction kept 7 bases outside the gene matches. CDR1 SGHTS and CDR2 YDEGEE come from the germline V gene. The CDR3 consists of 16 residues. The clonotype comes from a man aged 50 to 59 with acute or convalescent COVID-19. The rearrangement uses TRBV5-8 and TRBJ2-2, with TRBD1 identical over 10 bases. Sequenced input: peripheral blood. The CDR3 DNA follows: TGTGCCAGCAGCTCCTCCGGGACAGGGGTTACCGGGGAGCTGTTTTTT. This sequence encodes CASSSSGTGVTGELFF.